A selection of T cell receptor beta chains follows, all from one sample in a study of PD-1 blockade in classical Hodgkin lymphoma. Libraries were prepared by immunoSEQ multiplex PCR; TCRdb keeps only in-frame clonotypes and omits some of them. This table has about 40,000 clones, around 70% appearing once. The sample consisted of peripheral blood mononuclear cells (PBMCs), taken before the second cycle of nivolumab. Every receptor here comes from a human donor with classical Hodgkin lymphoma. The CDR3 runs from the conserved cysteine through the conserved F or W. D genes are given only for firm matches. Expanded clones get a size class; other rows say once, few or many, or leave the size out.

abundance	d_gene	v_gene	j_gene	CDR3nt	CDR3aa
few	TRBD2	TRBV7-8	TRBJ2-3	TGTGCCAGCAGCCCCCGGGTAGCGGGGATCACAGATACGCAGTATTTT	CASSPRVAGITDTQYF
NA	TRBD2	TRBV9	TRBJ2-7	TGTGCCAGCAGCCCGCCGGGACTACTCTACGAGCAGTACTTC	CASSPPGLLYEQYF
medium-sized	NA	TRBV7-8	TRBJ1-1	TGTGCCAGCAGTCAACAGGGATTTGAAGCTTTCTTT	CASSQQGFEAFF
once	NA	TRBV10-3	TRBJ2-3	TGTGCCATCAGAAAGTCACCAACAGATACGCAGTATTTT	CAIRKSPTDTQYF
NA	NA	TRBV7-9	TRBJ1-3	TGTGCCAGCAGCTCAAGTGGGGGGGAAGGAAACACCATATATTTT	CASSSSGGEGNTIYF
NA	NA	TRBV2	TRBJ1-4	TGTGCCAGCATGCGACACACAACTAATGAAAAACTGTTTTTT	CASMRHTTNEKLFF
NA	NA	TRBV7-2	TRBJ1-5	TGTGCCAGCAGCCCCGATGGGGTGCAGCCCCAGCATTTT	CASSPDGVQPQHF
NA	NA	TRBV28	TRBJ2-7	TGTGCCAGCACGGTGCCAGCTCGGTACGAGCAGTACTTC	CASTVPARYEQYF
NA	TRBD1	TRBV11-1	TRBJ1-1	TGTGCCAGCAGCGGGGGGACAGGGGTCTTCACTGAAGCTTTCTTT	CASSGGTGVFTEAFF
NA	TRBD1	TRBV29-1	TRBJ2-7	TGCAGCGTGCAAGCCGGGACAGGGGATGGCTACGAGCAGTACTTC	CSVQAGTGDGYEQYF
few	TRBD2	TRBV28	TRBJ2-7	TGTGCCAGCCTTAGCGGGAGTCACTACGAGCAGTACTTC	CASLSGSHYEQYF
NA	NA	TRBV12-1	TRBJ2-7	TGTGCCAGCAGCCTAACTAGCGACTCCTACGAGCAGTACTTC	CASSLTSDSYEQYF
NA	TRBD2	TRBV10-2	TRBJ2-2	TGCGCCAGCAGCCTCACTAGCGGGAGGAACACCGGGGAGCTGTTTTTT	CASSLTSGRNTGELFF
NA	TRBD2	TRBV5-1	TRBJ2-5	TGCGCCAGCAGGTCCGGGACTAGCGGGAGCTCGGTAGAGACCCAGTACTTC	CASRSGTSGSSVETQYF
few	NA	TRBV7-9	TRBJ1-1	TGTGCCAGCAGCAAACCTCCGGGGAACACTGAAGCTTTCTTT	CASSKPPGNTEAFF
NA	NA	TRBV7-8	TRBJ2-1	TGTGCCAGCAGCTTAGTGGACCTGAGAAATGAGCAGTTCTTC	CASSLVDLRNEQFF
few	NA	TRBV10-3	TRBJ1-1	TGTGCCATCAGTGAGTCGAAAGCAACTGAAGCTTTCTTT	CAISESKATEAFF
NA	NA	TRBV7-3	TRBJ1-2	TGTGCCAGCAGCCCAGGACCTAACTATGGCTACACCTTC	CASSPGPNYGYTF
NA	TRBD2	TRBV5-8	TRBJ2-7	TGTGCCAGCAGCTTCTTAGCGGGAGGTTACGAGCAGTACTTC	CASSFLAGGYEQYF
NA	TRBD1	TRBV2	TRBJ2-7	TGTGCCAGCACCGTGTCGACAGGGCCTCTATACGAGCAGTACTTC	CASTVSTGPLYEQYF
NA	TRBD2	TRBV11-2	TRBJ2-2	TGTGCCAGCAGCTACCGCGGGAGGGGAGGCACCGGGGAGCTGTTTTTT	CASSYRGRGGTGELFF
NA	NA	TRBV28	TRBJ1-2	TGTGCCAGCACCCCCCAGGGGTATGGCTACACCTTC	CASTPQGYGYTF
few	TRBD2	TRBV19	TRBJ2-7	TGTGCCAGTAGTATAGAAGCGGGGTCCTACGAGCAGTACTTC	CASSIEAGSYEQYF
few	NA	TRBV5-1	TRBJ2-7	TGCGCCAGCAGCTTGGGAGCAGGAGCCTACGAGCAGTACTTC	CASSLGAGAYEQYF
once	NA	TRBV18	TRBJ2-7	TGTGCCAGCTCACCCCGGGTTACAGGAGACTACGAGCAGTACTTC	CASSPRVTGDYEQYF
NA	TRBD2	TRBV4-1	TRBJ2-5	TGCGCCAGCAGCCAAGGGGGGACTAGCGGCCAGACCCAGTACTTC	CASSQGGTSGQTQYF
medium-sized	TRBD1	TRBV5-1	TRBJ1-2	TGCGCCAGCAGTTCGGCGACAGGGCAATATGGCTACACCTTC	CASSSATGQYGYTF
NA	TRBD1	TRBV6-1	TRBJ2-2	TGTGCCAGCAGTGAAGCCGACAGGGTCGGTACCGGGGAGCTGTTTTTT	CASSEADRVGTGELFF
NA	TRBD1	TRBV5-1	TRBJ1-1	TGCGCCAGCAGACAGGGGGCCTCGAACACTGAAGCTTTCTTT	CASRQGASNTEAFF
NA	NA	TRBV5-4	TRBJ2-6	TGTGCCAGCAGCTTGGATAGCTCTGGGGCCAACGTCCTGACTTTC	CASSLDSSGANVLTF
NA	NA	TRBV7-9	TRBJ1-1	TGTGCCAGCAGCGTCCGTGGGCTACTGAACACTGAAGCTTTCTTT	CASSVRGLLNTEAFF
NA	TRBD2	TRBV27	TRBJ2-3	TGTGCCAGCAGTTCCGCGGGGGGCTGGCAGTATTTT	CASSSAGGWQYF
NA	NA	TRBV6-1	TRBJ2-7	TGTGCCAGCAGTCTTGTGGAGGGGAGCTCCTACGAGCAGTACTTC	CASSLVEGSSYEQYF
NA	NA	TRBV7-9	TRBJ1-1	TGTGCCAGCAGACACAGTAACACTGAAGCTTTCTTT	CASRHSNTEAFF
NA	TRBD2	TRBV14	TRBJ2-3	TGTGCCAGCAGCTGGACTAGCGGGAGGAGCCTTAGCACAGATACGCAGTATTTT	CASSWTSGRSLSTDTQYF
NA	TRBD2	TRBV7-6	TRBJ2-1	TGTGCCAGCAGCTTATATTCTAGCGGGGGACACAATGAGCAGTTCTTC	CASSLYSSGGHNEQFF
NA	TRBD1	TRBV18	TRBJ1-1	TGTGCCAGCTCACCTCAGGGGGACACTGAAGCTTTCTTT	CASSPQGDTEAFF
NA	NA	TRBV28	TRBJ1-2	TGTGCCAGCAGTTTCGGCTATGGCTACACCTTC	CASSFGYGYTF
NA	NA	TRBV6-1	TRBJ2-1	TGTGCCAGCAGTGAATTTGGGGGGCCAGGGGGAAATGAGCAGTTCTTC	CASSEFGGPGGNEQFF
NA	TRBD1	TRBV6-5	TRBJ1-2	TGTGCCAGCAGTTACTCGGTAGGGGGCGGTGGCTACACCTTC	CASSYSVGGGGYTF
NA	NA	TRBV27	TRBJ2-7	TGTGCCAGCAGTTTAAGGGGCCACGAGCAGTACTTC	CASSLRGHEQYF
NA	TRBD1	TRBV19	TRBJ2-2	TGTGCCAGTAGTATAGGACCGGGACAGGGATTCACCGGGGAGCTGTTTTTT	CASSIGPGQGFTGELFF
NA	NA	TRBV15	TRBJ1-3	TGTGCCACCAGCACTCGGGAGGTCTCTGGAAACACCATATATTTT	CATSTREVSGNTIYF
NA	NA	TRBV4-1	TRBJ2-1	TGCGCCAGCAGGCGAGACAATGAGCAGTTCTTC	CASRRDNEQFF
NA	NA	TRBV5-1	TRBJ2-6	TGCGCCAGCAGCTTGGGACAGACCTCTGGGGCCAACGTCCTGACTTTC	CASSLGQTSGANVLTF
NA	NA	TRBV27	TRBJ2-2	TGTGCCAGCAGTCTTTACCTGAACACCGGGGAGCTGTTTTTT	CASSLYLNTGELFF
NA	NA	TRBV5-6	TRBJ1-2	TGTGCCAGCAGCACGGACAGCTATGGCTACACCTTC	CASSTDSYGYTF
NA	TRBD1	TRBV6-5	TRBJ1-2	TGTGCCATCAGTCCGGGACAGGCTTATGGCTACACCTTC	CAISPGQAYGYTF
NA	NA	TRBV5-1	TRBJ2-1	TGCGCCAGCAGCTTGGTCGCTAGAGACGATGAGCAGTTCTTC	CASSLVARDDEQFF
NA	TRBD2	TRBV7-2	TRBJ2-1	TGTGCCAGCAGCTTAGAGGCTAGCGGGGTCAATGAGCAGTTCTTC	CASSLEASGVNEQFF
NA	NA	TRBV2	TRBJ2-7	TGTGCCAGCAGTGAACAGGGCAGCGCCTACGAGCAGTACTTC	CASSEQGSAYEQYF
NA	NA	TRBV4-1	TRBJ2-3	TGCGCCAGCAGCCAAGCAACTACCACAGATACGCAGTATTTT	CASSQATTTDTQYF
NA	TRBD1	TRBV11-3	TRBJ1-2	TGTGCCAGCAGCTTAGGGCCGACAGGGGGCTACTATGGCTACACCTTC	CASSLGPTGGYYGYTF
few	NA	TRBV7-8	TRBJ1-5	TGTGCCAGCAGCTTAGGCCTAATAAGGGGCCGGCAGCCCCAGCATTTT	CASSLGLIRGRQPQHF
once	NA	TRBV18	TRBJ1-3	TGTGCCAGCTCACCCCCGCAGGGTTTCTTATCCTCTGGAAACACCATATATTTT	CASSPPQGFLSSGNTIYF
large	TRBD2	TRBV19	TRBJ2-7	TGTGCCAGATGGCGCGTCGGGGGGGGCTACGAGCAGTACTTC	CARWRVGGGYEQYF
NA	TRBD1	TRBV19	TRBJ1-5	TGTGCCAGTAGTAGGACAGGGGGAAATCAGCCCCAGCATTTT	CASSRTGGNQPQHF
few	TRBD1	TRBV6-1	TRBJ2-7	TGTGCCAGCAGTGAAAGGGCCAGGGGGCTCGGCGAGCAGTACTTC	CASSERARGLGEQYF
NA	TRBD2	TRBV7-8	TRBJ2-7	TGTGCCAGCAGCTCTACACCGGGACTAGCGGGAGCCTACGAGCAGTACTTC	CASSSTPGLAGAYEQYF
NA	NA	TRBV5-1	TRBJ2-1	TGCGCCAGCAGCACTCAAGGGCAGGGGACCTACAATGAGCAGTTCTTC	CASSTQGQGTYNEQFF